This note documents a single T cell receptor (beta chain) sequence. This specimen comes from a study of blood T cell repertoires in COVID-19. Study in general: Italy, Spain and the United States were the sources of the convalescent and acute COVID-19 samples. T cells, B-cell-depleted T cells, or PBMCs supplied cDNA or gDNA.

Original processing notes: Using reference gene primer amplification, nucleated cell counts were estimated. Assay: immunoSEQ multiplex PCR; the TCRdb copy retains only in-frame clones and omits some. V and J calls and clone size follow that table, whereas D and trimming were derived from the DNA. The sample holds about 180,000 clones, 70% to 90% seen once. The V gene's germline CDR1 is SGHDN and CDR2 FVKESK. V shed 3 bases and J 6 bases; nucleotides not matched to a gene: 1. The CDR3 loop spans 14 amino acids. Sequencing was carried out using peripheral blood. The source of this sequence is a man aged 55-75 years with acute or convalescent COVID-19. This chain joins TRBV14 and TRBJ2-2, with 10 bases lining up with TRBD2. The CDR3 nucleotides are TGTGCCAGCAGCCATAGCGGGAGGTCCGGGGAGCTGTTTTTT. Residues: CASSHSGRSGELFF. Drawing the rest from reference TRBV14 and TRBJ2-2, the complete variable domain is EAGVTQFPSHSVIEKGQTVTLRCDPISGHDNLYWYRRVMGKEIKFLLHFVKESKQDESGMPNNRFLAERTGGTYSTLKVQPAELEDSGVYFCASSHSGRSGELFFGEGSRLTVL.